The T cell receptor (beta chain) under discussion was sequenced for a study of chemoradiotherapy in HPV16-positive cancers. Study findings and constraints: Better recurrence-free survival went with HPV-responsive T-cell expansion in HPV16-positive patients.

Here immunoSEQ multiplex PCR was the method, and the copy in TCRdb shows in-frame clones only, minus some. The table lists roughly 15,000 clones, 65% to 85% of them singletons. This clone has only a few counts. Antigen: not known. The clonotype comes from a human donor with HPV-associated anogenital cancer. The specimen was obtained from a patient who underwent chemoradiotherapy.

The CDR3 reads CASSERNPYGYTF. CDR3 bases: TGCGCCAGCAGCGAACGGAATCCCTATGGCTACACCTTC. This chain uses TRBV5-1 with TRBJ1-2; D unclear. Trimming removed 4 bases from V and 4 bases from J, with 11 bases in between. Germline CDR1 is SGHRS and CDR2 is YFSETQ. The CDR3 is made up of 13 amino acids.